This T cell receptor (beta chain) was documented in a study of blood T cell repertoires in COVID-19. Authors' methods: Counts of nucleated cells, estimated from reference gene primer amplification, were obtained. This table comes from immunoSEQ multiplex PCR, and its TCRdb copy is limited to in-frame clones, with some not included. V, J and clone size are those of that table, while D and trimming were read from the DNA. The sample has under 400,000 clones, about 87% seen once. Enrolled through a virtual design, the participants were between 18 and 89 years of age and came from fewer than 30 US areas. Clinical history as reported by participants underpinned cohort assignment. Germline CDR1 and CDR2: SGHRS and YFSETQ. The CDR3 is 16 amino acids. With V trimmed by 2 bases and J by 2 bases, 6 bases remained unmatched.

The source is a man aged 40-50 years in a cohort exposed to, infected with or recovered from COVID-19 (not recorded which). Sequenced input: PBMCs or T cells enriched from blood (not recorded which). This chain uses TRBV5-1 with TRBJ2-1; 8 nucleotides line up with TRBD2. The CDR3 DNA reads as TGCGCCAGCAGCTTCCTCGCGGGAGGCACCTACAATGAGCAGTTCTTC. As protein: CASSFLAGGTYNEQFF.